This T cell receptor (beta chain) was sequenced for a study of radiotherapy plus CTLA-4 blockade in lung cancer. Study-level information: Overall, less than 20% of patients showed an objective response, while 25% to 35% attained disease control.

The CDR3 is 14 amino acids. CDR1 is GTSNPN and CDR2 is SVGIG in the germline V gene (reference sequence). The J segment lost 4 bases and the V segment lost 2 bases, leaving 7 bases of the junction unmatched. This clone was seen once. The data were produced by immunoSEQ multiplex PCR, yet TCRdb's version contains in-frame clones alone and is incomplete. The sample carries about 78,000 clones, approximately 86% recorded once. Focal radiation and CTLA-4 blockade (ipilimumab) were tested in chemo-refractory metastatic non-small-cell lung cancer patients. This chain uses TRBV30 with TRBJ2-7, with 8 bases identical to TRBD1. This TCR was recovered from a human donor with non-small cell lung cancer who had stable disease on radiotherapy plus ipilimumab. The material was peripheral blood, obtained from a patient treated with radiotherapy plus ipilimumab. CDR3 sequence (DNA): TGTGCCTGGAGTCCCTGGACAGGGAAGTACGAGCAGTACTTC. This encodes CAWSPWTGKYEQYF.